These T cell receptor beta chains were read from a single sample in a study of long-term antiretroviral therapy in people with HIV. Some clones are missing from TCRdb's copy, which holds only in-frame ones; the method was immunoSEQ multiplex PCR. The sample records about 14,000 clones, 75% to 85% being singletons. This material consisted of unsorted PBMCs, taken 3.1 years after starting antiretroviral therapy. All receptors derive from a man in his forties with HIV. Both conserved end residues are part of each CDR3. A D gene is named only where the DNA matches it firmly. Only some rows state a clone size, as once, few, many or a class for expanded clones.

v_call: TRBV6-1; clone_size: few; d_call: -; j_call: TRBJ1-1; cdr3_aa: CASSEGGNTEAFF; cdr3_nt: TGTGCCAGCAGTGAAGGAGGGAACACTGAAGCTTTCTTT
v_call: TRBV4-1; clone_size: -; d_call: -; j_call: TRBJ1-3; cdr3_aa: CASSQGRAGLPGNTIYF; cdr3_nt: TGCGCCAGCAGCCAAGGGCGGGCGGGGCTTCCTGGAAACACCATATATTTT
v_call: TRBV2; clone_size: few; d_call: TRBD1; j_call: TRBJ2-7; cdr3_aa: CATQSGTDTYEQYF; cdr3_nt: TGTGCCACCCAATCCGGGACAGATACCTACGAGCAGTACTTC
v_call: TRBV9; clone_size: once; d_call: TRBD1; j_call: TRBJ2-2; cdr3_aa: CASSSWTGGLPANTGELFF; cdr3_nt: TGTGCCAGCAGCTCCTGGACAGGGGGCTTACCCGCGAACACCGGGGAGCTGTTTTTT
v_call: TRBV6-6; clone_size: -; d_call: -; j_call: TRBJ2-3; cdr3_aa: CASSYRADTQYF; cdr3_nt: TGTGCCAGCAGTTATCGGGCAGATACGCAGTATTTT
v_call: TRBV6-4; clone_size: -; d_call: -; j_call: TRBJ2-1; cdr3_aa: CASSPRAGFSYNEQFF; cdr3_nt: TGTGCCAGCAGCCCCCGCGCGGGTTTCTCCTACAATGAGCAGTTCTTC
v_call: TRBV13; clone_size: medium-sized; d_call: TRBD1; j_call: TRBJ2-7; cdr3_aa: CASSWGQGDSYEQYF; cdr3_nt: TGTGCCAGCAGCTGGGGACAGGGGGATTCCTACGAGCAGTACTTC
v_call: TRBV19; clone_size: -; d_call: TRBD2; j_call: TRBJ2-2; cdr3_aa: CASSMTSSLPELFF; cdr3_nt: TGTGCCAGTAGTATGACTAGCAGTCTCCCGGAGCTGTTTTTT
v_call: TRBV6-1; clone_size: large; d_call: -; j_call: TRBJ2-7; cdr3_aa: CASLRGGTQYF; cdr3_nt: TGTGCCAGCCTACGGGGCGGGACACAGTACTTC
v_call: TRBV15; clone_size: -; d_call: TRBD1; j_call: TRBJ1-4; cdr3_aa: CATSRGTQGAGEKLFF; cdr3_nt: TGTGCCACCAGCAGAGGCACACAGGGGGCAGGAGAAAAACTGTTTTTT
v_call: TRBV2; clone_size: -; d_call: TRBD1; j_call: TRBJ1-6; cdr3_aa: CASRRTGLTDHSYNSPLHF; cdr3_nt: TGTGCCAGCAGAAGGACAGGCTTGACCGATCACTCCTATAATTCACCCCTCCACTTT
v_call: TRBV5-5; clone_size: -; d_call: TRBD1; j_call: TRBJ2-2; cdr3_aa: CASSLGSGGAGELFF; cdr3_nt: TGTGCCAGCAGCTTGGGATCAGGGGGAGCCGGGGAGCTGTTTTTT
v_call: TRBV27; clone_size: -; d_call: TRBD2; j_call: TRBJ2-1; cdr3_aa: CASSFYAGGENEQFF; cdr3_nt: TGTGCCAGCAGTTTCTACGCGGGGGGGGAGAATGAGCAGTTCTTC
v_call: TRBV5-1; clone_size: -; d_call: TRBD2; j_call: TRBJ2-7; cdr3_aa: CASSLISGGPYEQYF; cdr3_nt: TGCGCCAGCAGCTTGATAAGCGGGGGACCGTACGAGCAGTACTTC
v_call: TRBV7-9; clone_size: -; d_call: -; j_call: TRBJ2-2; cdr3_aa: CASSLSLDNTGELFF; cdr3_nt: TGTGCCAGCAGCTTAAGTCTCGACAACACCGGGGAGCTGTTTTTT
v_call: TRBV27; clone_size: -; d_call: TRBD2; j_call: TRBJ2-1; cdr3_aa: CASSQTSGGAGEQFF; cdr3_nt: TGTGCCAGCAGTCAGACTAGCGGGGGGGCGGGCGAGCAGTTCTTC
v_call: TRBV7-9; clone_size: -; d_call: -; j_call: TRBJ1-2; cdr3_aa: CASSSTGADFYGYTF; cdr3_nt: TGTGCCAGCAGCTCCACAGGTGCTGATTTCTATGGCTACACCTTC